The rows below give T cell receptor beta chains drawn from one sample of a study of graft-versus-host responses after intestinal transplantation. Produced via immunoSEQ multiplex PCR; TCRdb's table is partial and in-frame only. The repertoire consists of about 20,000 clones, with approximately 79% occurring once and the leading ten covering 8%. The sequencing used ileum tissue, collected about 21 days after intestinal transplant. These receptors were obtained from a human patient who received an intestinal transplant, so some T cells may come from the graft donor. CDR3s include the opening cysteine and the closing phenylalanine or tryptophan. A D gene is named only where the DNA matches it firmly. Clone sizes are given selectively: once, few, many, or a class where the clone is expanded.

clone_size j_call v_call d_call cdr3_nt cdr3_aa
. TRBJ2-7 TRBV6-1 TRBD2 TGTGCCAGCAGGGGACTAGCGGAATACTACGAGCAGTACTTC CASRGLAEYYEQYF
few TRBJ1-1 TRBV9 . TGTGCCAGCAGCGTAGGGGGAGTCATGAACACTGAAGCTTTCTTT CASSVGGVMNTEAFF
. TRBJ2-1 TRBV7-3 TRBD2 TGTGCCAGCAGCACCCTAGCGGGGGGGGGCAATGAGCAGTTCTTC CASSTLAGGGNEQFF
few TRBJ2-1 TRBV5-1 . TGCGCCAGCAGCCCGGGTTTTGGCTCCTACAATGAGCAGTTCTTC CASSPGFGSYNEQFF
. TRBJ2-1 TRBV4-2 . TGTGCCAGCAGCCAAGTGTATTCTAGCTCATACAATGAGCAGTTCTTC CASSQVYSSSYNEQFF
. TRBJ1-6 TRBV5-1 . TGCGCCAGCAGCTTGTACGACAGGATCGATTATAATTCACCCCTCCACTTT CASSLYDRIDYNSPLHF
. TRBJ2-7 TRBV4-2 TRBD2 TGTGCCAGCAAGAGAGGAGCGGGGCAATACGAGCAGTACTTC CASKRGAGQYEQYF
. TRBJ1-3 TRBV11-2 . TGTGCCAGCAGCTTAAAGGGAGGATCCTACTCTGGAAACACCATATATTTT CASSLKGGSYSGNTIYF
. TRBJ1-5 TRBV4-1 TRBD1 TGCGCCAGCAGCCAAGTTTCAGGGGGGCAGCCCCAGCATTTT CASSQVSGGQPQHF
. TRBJ1-1 TRBV28 TRBD1 TGTGCCAGCAGTTTATGGGGTTTGAACAGGGGGGTGGTGAACACTGAAGCTTTCTTT CASSLWGLNRGVVNTEAFF